This T cell receptor beta chain was documented in a study of OX40 agonist ivuxolimab in advanced cancers. Profiling relied on immunoSEQ multiplex PCR, and the TCRdb table lists in-frame clones only, not all of them. The sample holds more than 65,000 clones, roughly 90% seen once. Germline V CDR1 and CDR2: SGHDN, FVKESK. The CDR3 is 13 amino acids. V gave up 4 bases and J gave up 6 bases, with 12 bases separating them. The rearrangement joins TRBV14 to TRBJ1-1; D is unclear. Sample: CD4+ or CD8+ T cells sorted from blood, taken in a trial of the OX40 agonist ivuxolimab. This clonotype originated in an adult with an advanced solid tumor such as melanoma, head and neck, liver or kidney cancer. CDR3 residues: CASSRLGYAEAFF. The DNA of the CDR3 is TGTGCCAGCAGCCGACTTGGTTACGCTGAAGCTTTCTTT.